Shown below are 32 T cell receptor beta chains from a single sample sequenced in a study of blood T cell repertoires in COVID-19. Some clones are missing from TCRdb's copy, which holds only in-frame ones; the method was immunoSEQ multiplex PCR. The table lists over 75,000 clones, over 65% of them singletons, with about an eighth in the top ten. The source material was peripheral blood. The source is a human donor in a cohort sampled during active COVID-19.

The chain is built from TRBV28 and TRBJ1-1, with D maybe TRBD1 (5 bases). V was clipped by 2 bases and J by 0 bases, with 10 bases between them. CDR1 and CDR2 (germline): MDHEN, SYDVKM. The CDR3 sequence is 15 residues long. The CDR3 spells CASSLQGPVNTEAFF. The CDR3 DNA sequence: TGTGCCAGCAGTTTACAGGGCCCCGTGAACACTGAAGCTTTCTTT.

The V and J genes are TRBV5-1 and TRBJ2-7; 7 nucleotides line up with TRBD2. The CDR3 consists of 15 residues. CDR1 and CDR2 (germline): SGHRS, YFSETQ. Trimming took 1 base from V and 5 from J; bases not matched to a gene: 9. This chain's CDR3 is CASSLFLAGENEQYF. The CDR3 region has the DNA TGCGCCAGCAGCTTGTTCCTCGCGGGAGAAAACGAGCAGTACTTC. Together with reference TRBV5-1 and TRBJ2-7, the CDR3 gives the full variable domain: KAGVTQTPRYLIKTRGQQVTLSCSPISGHRSVSWYQQTPGQGLQFLFEYFSETQRNKGNFPGRFSGRQFSNSRSEMNVSTLELGDSALYLCASSLFLAGENEQYFGPGTRLTVT.

The rearrangement uses TRBV5-4 and TRBJ2-1; 12 positions match TRBD2. V shed 5 bases and J 8 bases; nucleotides not matched to a gene: 11. The germline V gene has CDR1 SGHNT and CDR2 YYREEE (reference sequence). The CDR3 is 16 residues long. The CDR3 loop reads CASSFHLAGGIDEQFF. DNA for the CDR3: TGTGCCAGCAGTTTCCATCTAGCGGGGGGGATTGATGAGCAGTTCTTC.

The genes are TRBV18 and TRBJ2-6, with D uncertain. V gave up 1 base and J gave up 2 bases, with 6 bases separating them. Germline assignment: CDR1 KGHSH and CDR2 LQKENI. CDR3 size: 15 residues. As DNA, the CDR3 is TGTGCCAGCTCACCACTCAACACTGGGGCCAACGTCCTGACTTTC. Residues: CASSPLNTGANVLTF.

The CDR3 loop is CASSPGTDLNNEQFF. The CDR3 nucleotides read TGTGCCAGCAGCCCCGGGACAGACCTTAACAATGAGCAGTTCTTC. This chain uses TRBV7-3 with TRBJ2-1, with TRBD1 matching over 7 bases. CDR3 size: 15 residues. The junction had 9 bases not matched to a gene; V was cut back by 5 bases and J by 5 bases. The V gene's germline CDR1 is SGHTA and CDR2 FQGTGA.

This clone was detected only a few times. V usage is TRBV5-1 and J usage is TRBJ2-5; unclear D gene. V lost 2 bases to trimming and J lost 4 bases, with 9 bases between them. Germline CDR1 and CDR2: SGHRS and YFSETQ. The CDR3 length is 13 residues. The CDR3 coding sequence is TGCGCCAGCAGCTTTGGGCTCAGAGAGACCCAGTACTTC. Translation: CASSFGLRETQYF.

J is TRBJ1-2 and V is TRBV27, with TRBD1 matching 7 bases. CDR3 length: 15 residues. CDR1 and CDR2 (germline): MNHEY, SMNVEV (reference sequence). V lost 5 bases and J lost 8; bases outside the gene matches: 14. CDR3 region: CASSPTGQRIGGYTF. The CDR3 nucleotides are TGTGCCAGCAGTCCGACGGGACAGAGGATAGGGGGCTACACCTTC.

This sequence joins TRBV14 and TRBJ2-3; D may be TRBD1 (5 bases). Germline V gene data show CDR1 as SGHDN and CDR2 as FVKESK. V lost 6 bases, J lost 1 base, and 17 bases lay in between. CDR3 length equals 16 residues. The CDR3 spells CASSFASGRGTDTQYF. CDR3 DNA sequence: TGTGCCAGCAGTTTCGCTTCAGGGCGCGGCACAGATACGCAGTATTTT. Full variable domain (rest looked up from reference TRBV14 and TRBJ2-3): EAGVTQFPSHSVIEKGQTVTLRCDPISGHDNLYWYRRVMGKEIKFLLHFVKESKQDESGMPNNRFLAERTGGTYSTLKVQPAELEDSGVYFCASSFASGRGTDTQYFGPGTRLTVL.

The table lists this clone with a few counts. This chain joins TRBV24-1 and TRBJ2-5, with 10 bases that match TRBD2. The germline CDR1 and CDR2 sequences are KGHDR and SFDVKD. CDR3 length: 15 amino acids. The junction had 7 bases not matched to a gene; V was cut back by 6 bases and J by 4 bases. CDR3: CATSTSGLAAETQYF. For the CDR3, the DNA is TGTGCCACCAGTACTTCAGGACTAGCGGCAGAGACCCAGTACTTC.

The rearrangement joins TRBV19 to TRBJ2-5; 13 nucleotides match TRBD2. The V gene's germline CDR1 is LNHDA and CDR2 SQIVND (reference sequence). V lost 4 bases, J lost 5 bases, and 4 bases stayed unmatched. The CDR3 extends over 15 amino acids. In DNA, the CDR3 is TGTGCCAGTAGTACGGGACTAGCGGGACGGGAGACCCAGTACTTC. Its translation: CASSTGLAGRETQYF.

The chain is built from TRBV29-1 and TRBJ2-5, with 7 bases fitting TRBD1. This CDR3 contains 11 residues. Per the germline V gene, CDR1 is SQVTM and CDR2 is ANQGSEA. The V and J ends lost 6 bases and 2 bases, in that order; junction bases with no gene match: 0. CDR3 sequence reads: CSVTGQETQYF. In nucleotides, the CDR3 is TGCAGCGTGACAGGGCAAGAGACCCAGTACTTC.

The chain uses TRBV5-1 and TRBJ2-7; the D gene is possibly TRBD2 (7 bases). Trimming took 4 bases from V and 10 from J, leaving 15 bases between them. The length of the CDR3 is 12 residues. Germline V gene data show CDR1 as SGHRS and CDR2 as YFSETQ. CDR3 protein: CASSQEGGPQYF. Here the CDR3 DNA reads TGCGCCAGCAGCCAAGAGGGGGGGCCCCAGTACTTC.

This sequence joins TRBV28 and TRBJ2-7; D might be TRBD1 (6 bases). CDR3 length equals 12 residues. Germline CDR1 reads MDHEN; CDR2 reads SYDVKM. V was clipped by 5 bases and J by 2 bases, with 7 bases between them. In DNA form, the CDR3 reads TGTGCCAGCAGTCAGGGGACCTACGAGCAGTACTTC. Translating it yields CASSQGTYEQYF. Supplemented by reference TRBV28 and TRBJ2-7, the full variable domain reads DVKVTQSSRYLVKRTGEKVFLECVQDMDHENMFWYRQDPGLGLRLIYFSYDVKMKEKGDIPEGYSVSREKKERFSLILESASTNQTSMYLCASSQGTYEQYFGPGTRLTVT.

The chain links TRBV6-4 to TRBJ2-7; 11 nucleotides match TRBD1. V lost 7 bases to trimming and J lost 4 bases; unmatched junction nucleotides: 9. The CDR3 has 15 amino acids. Germline V CDR1 and CDR2: MRHNA, SNTAGT. The DNA for the CDR3 is TGTGCCAGCATTGGGGGACAGGGGGAATTTTACGAGCAGTACTTC. Its protein product is CASIGGQGEFYEQYF.

The chain has TRBV6-6 and TRBJ2-7; D is undetermined. In germline, CDR1 is MNHNY, CDR2 SVGAGI (reference sequence). Trimming removed 5 bases from V and 3 bases from J, with 17 bases in between. The CDR3 contains 15 residues. CDR3 nucleotides: TGTGCCAGCAGTGCTCCTCCCGACTCAATCTACGAGCAGTACTTC. It yields the protein CASSAPPDSIYEQYF.

V and J are TRBV5-4 and TRBJ2-7, with no clear D. Germline V gene sequence: CDR1 SGHNT, CDR2 YYREEE (reference sequence). V was trimmed by 0 bases and J by 0 bases, leaving 10 bases between them. The length of the CDR3 is 15 residues. This CDR3 reads CASSLEPGYSYEQYF. The CDR3 DNA is TGTGCCAGCAGCTTGGAGCCAGGATACTCCTACGAGCAGTACTTC.

V and J are TRBV6-5 and TRBJ1-5, with 8 bases that match TRBD1. The CDR3 is 15 residues long. The V gene end was trimmed by 3 bases and the J gene end by 6 bases; junction bases not matched to a gene: 7. The germline V gene encodes CDR1 MNHEY and CDR2 SVGAGI. The CDR3 nucleotides read TGTGCCAGCAGTTATTCCCAGGGGGCTGGTCAGCCCCAGCATTTT. Amino acid sequence: CASSYSQGAGQPQHF.

This chain uses TRBV19 with TRBJ1-1, with a tentative D call TRBD1 (6 bases). The CDR3 spans 14 residues. The V end lost 4 bases, the J end lost 2 bases, and 11 bases lay between the germline ends. Germline V gene sequence: CDR1 LNHDA, CDR2 SQIVND (reference sequence). The CDR3 DNA sequence: TGTGCCAGTAGTAAACAGGGTCGAAACACTGAAGCTTTCTTT. Protein: CASSKQGRNTEAFF.

V gene TRBV2 combines with J gene TRBJ1-3; TRBD1 matches 8 bases. The V segment lost 6 bases and the J segment 2 bases; nucleotides outside the gene matches: 9. Looked up from germline, CDR1 is SNHLY and CDR2 is FYNNEI. The CDR3 consists of 16 residues. CDR3 nucleotide sequence: TGTGCCAGCAGACCTCACCAGGGGGCAGCTGGAAACACCATATATTTT. Its translation: CASRPHQGAAGNTIYF. Complete variable domain (other parts from reference TRBV2 and TRBJ1-3): EPEVTQTPSHQVTQMGQEVILRCVPISNHLYFYWYRQILGQKVEFLVSFYNNEISEKSEIFDDQFSVERPDGSNFTLKIRSTKLEDSAMYFCASRPHQGAAGNTIYFGEGSWLTVV.

The CDR3 reads CASSEWASGANNEQFF. For the CDR3, the DNA is TGTGCCAGCAGCGAGTGGGCTAGCGGGGCCAACAATGAGCAGTTCTTC. The chain joins TRBV25-1 to TRBJ2-1, with TRBD2 identical over 9 bases. The V segment lost 6 bases and the J segment 5 bases; nucleotides outside the gene matches: 11. Germline-derived CDR1 and CDR2 are MGHDK and SYGVNS. The CDR3 loop spans 16 amino acids.

DNA of the CDR3: TGTGCCAGCAGCGAGAGTGAGGGTCAGCCCCAGCATTTT. Translated, it gives CASSESEGQPQHF. The chain links TRBV9 to TRBJ1-5; no firm D call. CDR3 size: 13 residues. Germline V gene sequence: CDR1 SGDLS, CDR2 YYNGEE. V was cut by 3 bases and J by 6 bases, with 10 bases left in between.

This clone was detected only once. The rearrangement uses TRBV5-4 and TRBJ2-6; possibly TRBD1 for D (6 bases). V lost 6 bases to trimming and J lost 0 bases, with 16 bases between them. Germline CDR1 is SGHNT and CDR2 is YYREEE (reference sequence). This CDR3 spans 17 amino acids. Here the CDR3 DNA reads TGTGCCAGCAACTCCCCGTCACAGGGCTCTGGGGCCAACGTCCTGACTTTC. Translated: CASNSPSQGSGANVLTF.

This chain joins TRBV9 and TRBJ2-1, with 9 nucleotides matching TRBD1. The ends lost 0 bases at V and 4 bases at J; junction bases unmatched: 8. Germline CDR1 SGDLS, CDR2 YYNGEE. This CDR3 has 17 amino acids. The CDR3 DNA reads as TGTGCCAGCAGCGTAGGCCCGGACAGGGGAACGTACAATGAGCAGTTCTTC. This encodes CASSVGPDRGTYNEQFF.

J is TRBJ1-2 and V is TRBV7-2; a possible D gene is TRBD1 (6 bases). The germline V gene has CDR1 SGHTA and CDR2 FQGNSA. V lost 4 bases and J 8 bases, leaving 11 bases between the germline ends. The CDR3 consists of 12 residues. In nucleotides, the CDR3 is TGTGCCAGCAGCTGGGCAGGGGACGGCTACACCTTC. Amino acids: CASSWAGDGYTF.

The gene calls are TRBV6-6 and TRBJ2-3; a weak D match, TRBD2 (6 bases). CDR1 is MNHNY and CDR2 is SVGAGI in the germline V gene (reference sequence). CDR3 length: 14 residues. Trimming took off 6 bases at V and 6 bases at J, with 16 bases between the two ends. The CDR3 loop reads CASRLRGASDTQYF. The CDR3 bases are TGTGCCAGCAGGCTCCGCGGGGCGTCGGATACGCAGTATTTT.

V is TRBV3-1 (or the pseudogene TRBV3-2) and J is TRBJ2-2, with a tentative D call TRBD2 (5 bases). This CDR3 has 17 residues. Germline V gives CDR1 LGHDT, CDR2 YNNKEL (reference sequence). Trimming took 1 base from V and 5 from J, leaving 17 bases between them. As DNA, the CDR3 is TGTGCCAGCAGCCAAGTAGGAGTCGGGATACGGACCGGGGAGCTGTTTTTT. Translating it yields CASSQVGVGIRTGELFF.

The chain's CDR3 is CASSLVLAEAGRTDTQYF. Written as DNA, the CDR3 is TGTGCCAGCAGCTTAGTACTAGCGGAAGCTGGGCGCACAGATACGCAGTATTTT. The chain has TRBV11-2 and TRBJ2-3; 8 bases are a match to TRBD2. CDR1 and CDR2 from the germline V gene are SGHAT and FQNNGV. V shed 1 base and J 1 base; nucleotides not matched to a gene: 10. CDR3 length: 18 amino acids.

The rearrangement uses TRBV28 and TRBJ2-7; 7 nucleotides line up with TRBD1. V dropped 5 bases and J dropped 3; count of bases not matched to a gene: 13. This CDR3 contains 16 residues. CDR1 and CDR2 (germline): MDHEN, SYDVKM. CDR3: CASSLPQTGPHYEQYF. In DNA form, the CDR3 reads TGTGCCAGCAGTCTACCCCAGACAGGGCCCCACTACGAGCAGTACTTC.

In this sample, this clone turned up many times. J is TRBJ2-2 and V is TRBV7-3, with 9 nucleotides matching TRBD1. Unmatched junction bases numbered 6, after V lost 1 base and J lost 6 bases. The germline CDR1 and CDR2 sequences are SGHTA and FQGTGA. CDR3 size: 16 residues. The CDR3 here is CASSLKTGGVAGELFF. DNA for the CDR3: TGTGCCAGCAGCTTAAAGACAGGGGGAGTTGCCGGGGAGCTGTTTTTT.

This rearrangement joins TRBV25-1 to TRBJ1-2; TRBD1 is a possible D gene (6 bases). CDR3 length: 13 residues. Between the trimmed V and J ends, which lost 5 bases and 4 bases, there was a span of 11 bases. Per germline, CDR1 MGHDK and CDR2 SYGVNS. The CDR3, as DNA: TGTGCCAGCAGTCCACAGGGATTCTATGGCTACACCTTC. Translating gives CASSPQGFYGYTF.

This clone was observed a few times. This sequence joins TRBV5-1 and TRBJ1-3; no definite D call. The CDR3 covers 15 residues. Germline CDR1 SGHRS, CDR2 YFSETQ. V lost 4 bases to trimming and J lost 0 bases, with 11 bases between them. DNA for the CDR3: TGCGCCAGCAGCCTGTCAGGCGTCTCTGGAAACACCATATATTTT. It specifies CASSLSGVSGNTIYF.

This clone was counted only a few times. The V call is TRBV10-3, the J call TRBJ2-2; D possibly corresponds to TRBD2 (6 bases). Germline lookup yields CDR1 ENHRY and CDR2 SYGVKD. The CDR3 totals 14 residues. V lost 5 bases and J 7 bases, leaving 14 bases between the germline ends. CDR3 region: CAISRLDENGELFF. DNA for the CDR3: TGTGCCATCAGTCGACTAGACGAAAACGGGGAGCTGTTTTTT.